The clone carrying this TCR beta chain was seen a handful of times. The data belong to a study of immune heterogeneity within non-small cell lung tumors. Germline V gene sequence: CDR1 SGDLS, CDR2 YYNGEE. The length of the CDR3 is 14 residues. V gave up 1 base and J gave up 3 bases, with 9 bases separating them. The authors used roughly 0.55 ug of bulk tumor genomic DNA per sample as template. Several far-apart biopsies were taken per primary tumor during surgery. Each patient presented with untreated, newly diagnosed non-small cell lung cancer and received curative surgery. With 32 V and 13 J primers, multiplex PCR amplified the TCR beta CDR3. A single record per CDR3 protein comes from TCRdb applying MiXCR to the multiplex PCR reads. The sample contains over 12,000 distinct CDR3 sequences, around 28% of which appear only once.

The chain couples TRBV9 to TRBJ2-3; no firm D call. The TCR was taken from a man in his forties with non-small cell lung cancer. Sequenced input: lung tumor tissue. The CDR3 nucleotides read TGTGCCAGCAGCGTATCACCAAAGACAGATACGCAGTATTTT. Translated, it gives CASSVSPKTDTQYF.